These 12 T cell receptor beta chains originate from one sample sequenced in a study of T cell changes during pregnancy in multiple sclerosis. Here immunoSEQ multiplex PCR was the method, and the copy in TCRdb shows in-frame clones only, minus some. The sample lists around 70,000 clones, almost 95% seen once, with about 2.3% in the top ten. The specimen was peripheral blood, collected before pregnancy. The receptors were sampled from a female donor with multiple sclerosis, enrolled in a pregnancy study.

The V and J genes are TRBV2 and TRBJ2-2; 7 bases are shared with TRBD1. CDR3 length: 15 residues. In germline, CDR1 is SNHLY, CDR2 FYNNEI. The V segment lost 7 bases and the J segment 5 bases; nucleotides outside the gene matches: 10. This CDR3 is CASTQGVVRTGELFF. For the CDR3, the DNA is TGTGCCAGCACCCAGGGGGTCGTGCGAACCGGGGAGCTGTTTTTT. The full variable domain, its missing parts supplied by reference TRBV2 and TRBJ2-2, is EPEVTQTPSHQVTQMGQEVILRCVPISNHLYFYWYRQILGQKVEFLVSFYNNEISEKSEIFDDQFSVERPDGSNFTLKIRSTKLEDSAMYFCASTQGVVRTGELFFGEGSRLTVL.

This rearrangement joins TRBV9 to TRBJ2-1; D possibly corresponds to TRBD2 (6 bases). CDR1 is SGDLS, CDR2 YYNGEE, per germline. Trimming removed 4 bases at V and 1 base at J, with 15 bases between. CDR3 length: 16 amino acids. CDR3 in amino acids: CASSTSPNWSYNEQFF. In DNA, the CDR3 is TGTGCCAGCAGCACTAGCCCGAACTGGTCCTACAATGAGCAGTTCTTC. The full variable domain, rest sourced from reference TRBV9 and TRBJ2-1, is DSGVTQTPKHLITATGQRVTLRCSPRSGDLSVYWYQQSLDQGLQFLIQYYNGEERAKGNILERFSAQQFPDLHSELNLSSLELGDSALYFCASSTSPNWSYNEQFFGPGTRLTVL.

CDR3 DNA sequence: TGTGCCAGTAGACCAGACAGATATAGCAATCAGCCCCAGCATTTT. Translating it yields CASRPDRYSNQPQHF. The chain links TRBV19 to TRBJ1-5; a weak D match, TRBD1 (5 bases). Germline V gene data show CDR1 as LNHDA and CDR2 as SQIVND (reference sequence). The CDR3 consists of 15 residues. The V gene lost 6 bases and the J gene lost 0 bases, with 12 bases spanning the gap.

The DNA for the CDR3 is TGTGCCAGCAGTTATTTGGACAGACTAGCCAAAAACATTCAGTACTTC. This encodes CASSYLDRLAKNIQYF. The chain employs TRBV6-6 and TRBJ2-4; a possible D gene is TRBD1 (6 bases). In germline, CDR1 is MNHNY, CDR2 SVGAGI (reference sequence). Trimming cost V 3 bases and J 0 bases, with 12 bases left between them. The CDR3 has 16 amino acids.

The J gene is TRBJ2-1, the V gene TRBV6-4; 7 nucleotides line up with TRBD2. V gave up 3 bases and J gave up 8 bases; unmatched junction bases: 10. Germline V gene lookup returns CDR1 MRHNA and CDR2 SNTAGT. The CDR3 extends over 15 amino acids. CDR3 region: CASSERAGTTHEQFF. The CDR3 DNA sequence: TGTGCCAGCAGTGAAAGGGCTGGGACTACGCATGAGCAGTTCTTC.

The gene calls are TRBV2 and TRBJ1-2; D call uncertain. This CDR3 contains 16 residues. Germline lookup yields CDR1 SNHLY and CDR2 FYNNEI. Between the trimmed V and J ends, which lost 9 bases and 6 bases, there was a span of 26 bases. The CDR3 bases are TGTGCCAGTAGCCGAGAACCTCTCGGCCCTATCCATGGCTACACCTTC. Protein sequence: CASSREPLGPIHGYTF.

The V gene is TRBV7-2, the J gene TRBJ2-3; maybe TRBD2 (6 bases). Deletions cut 6 bases from V and 0 bases from J, with 22 bases between. Germline assignment: CDR1 SGHTA and CDR2 FQGNSA. The CDR3 totals 18 residues. CDR3 coding DNA: TGTGCCAGCAGTTACGGGACTCAAACAATAACTAGCACAGATACGCAGTATTTT. Translation: CASSYGTQTITSTDTQYF.

V usage is TRBV4-1 and J usage is TRBJ2-5; a weak D match, TRBD1 (6 bases). The V end lost 4 bases, the J end lost 4 bases, and 13 bases lay between the germline ends. Looked up from germline, CDR1 is MGHRA and CDR2 is YSYEKL. The CDR3 covers 14 residues. The CDR3: CASSPRDTSETQYF. Here the CDR3 DNA reads TGCGCCAGCAGCCCCCGGGACACCTCAGAGACCCAGTACTTC.

The chain joins TRBV6-1 to TRBJ2-7, with D possibly matching TRBD2 (5 bases). Germline-derived CDR1 and CDR2 are MNHNS and SASEGT. This CDR3 is 14 amino acids long. With 4 bases removed from V and 2 bases from J, the gap between germline ends came to 12 bases. The CDR3 DNA sequence: TGTGCCAGCAGTGGGGAGATTGTGCCCTACGAGCAGTACTTC. Translating it yields CASSGEIVPYEQYF.

V and J are TRBV9 and TRBJ2-3; perhaps TRBD1 as D (7 bases). The CDR3 loop spans 19 amino acids. The germline V gene has CDR1 SGDLS and CDR2 YYNGEE. The V gene lost 2 bases and the J gene lost 2 bases, with 24 bases spanning the gap. In nucleotides, the CDR3 is TGTGCCAGCAGCGTCGCCCCGGGGGTACAGGGGCCTCACACAGATACGCAGTATTTT. This translates into CASSVAPGVQGPHTDTQYF. Full variable domain (missing parts from reference TRBV9 and TRBJ2-3): DSGVTQTPKHLITATGQRVTLRCSPRSGDLSVYWYQQSLDQGLQFLIQYYNGEERAKGNILERFSAQQFPDLHSELNLSSLELGDSALYFCASSVAPGVQGPHTDTQYFGPGTRLTVL.

J is TRBJ2-5 and V is TRBV18; TRBD2 is a possible D gene (6 bases). V was clipped by 1 base and J by 7 bases, with 16 bases between them. Germline V CDR1 and CDR2: KGHSH, LQKENI. The CDR3 sequence is 15 residues long. CDR3 bases: TGTGCCAGCTCACCACTCGCCCCCCCGGAGGGGACCCAGTACTTC. It is translated as CASSPLAPPEGTQYF.

The chain joins TRBV6-5 to TRBJ2-7; 8 nucleotides agree with TRBD1. The V segment lost 6 bases and the J segment 6 bases; nucleotides outside the gene matches: 7. The CDR3 runs 13 residues. Germline V gene lookup returns CDR1 MNHEY and CDR2 SVGAGI. CDR3 residues: CASRRGQEREQYF. As DNA, the CDR3 is TGTGCCAGCAGGAGGGGACAGGAGCGCGAGCAGTACTTC.